This TCR beta chain was profiled in a study of beta chain features in type 1 diabetes. Study outcomes and limitations: VDJ junctions from patients with type 1 diabetes contained fewer insertions and more deletions. Researchers cautioned that cDNA sequencing could over-represent cells with high TCR expression. Researchers could not determine here whether HLA type influences TCRB rearrangement.

A few counts support this clone. Antigen unknown. CDR3 length equals 14 residues. The germline V gene has CDR1 LGHNA and CDR2 YSLEER. J was trimmed by 5 bases and V by 4 bases; bases with no gene match: 5. Expressed TCRB transcripts were sequenced after all isolated RNA was converted to cDNA. Data came from immunoSEQ multiplex PCR; TCRdb stores just in-frame clones and leaves some out. In the table there are 860,000 or so clones, about a sixth of which are singletons. One heparinised draw, averaging roughly 100 mL, was taken per donor. Sequencing was carried out using naive CD4+ T cells from blood. The clonotype originates from a woman younger than 30 in good health. V and J are TRBV4-3 and TRBJ2-3, with 8 bases that match TRBD2. This chain's CDR3 is CASSPSGWGDTQYF. CDR3 bases: TGCGCCAGCAGCCCTAGCGGGTGGGGAGATACGCAGTATTTT.